The 22 T cell receptor beta chains presented below share a single source sample, sequenced in a study of cytotoxic CD8 clonotypes in ibrutinib-treated CLL. Data came from immunoSEQ multiplex PCR; TCRdb stores just in-frame clones and leaves some out. Of approximately 130,000 clones listed, around four fifths were seen once; the top ten hold roughly 3.3%. Material: PBMCs, obtained after 24 months of ibrutinib treatment. These receptors were obtained from a human donor with chronic lymphocytic leukemia.

The chain couples TRBV11-2 to TRBJ2-1; 8 bases are a match to TRBD2. Germline CDR1 is SGHAT and CDR2 is FQNNGV. The V segment lost 4 bases and the J segment 7 bases; nucleotides outside the gene matches: 9. This CDR3 spans 15 amino acids. For the CDR3, the DNA is TGTGCCAGCAGCTCTGTCGGGGGGGCCGGGAATGAGCAGTTCTTC. It is translated as CASSSVGGAGNEQFF.

The chain couples TRBV4-3 to TRBJ2-5; maybe TRBD2 (7 bases). This CDR3 comprises 16 residues. Germline V lookup: CDR1 LGHNA, CDR2 YSLEER. Trimming took off 1 base at V and 4 bases at J, with 16 bases between the two ends. CDR3 in DNA: TGCGCCAGCAGCCAAGGGACGGGGGGCTCACGAGAGACCCAGTACTTC. It specifies CASSQGTGGSRETQYF.

The J gene is TRBJ1-3, the V gene TRBV5-1; 10 bases map to TRBD1. Germline values: CDR1 SGHRS, CDR2 YFSETQ. The V and J ends lost 0 bases and 2 bases, in that order; junction bases with no gene match: 2. This CDR3 region has 16 residues. CDR3 DNA: TGCGCCAGCAGCTTGGGCGGGACAGGGGCTGGAAACACCATATATTTT. Amino acids: CASSLGGTGAGNTIYF.

The chain employs TRBV19 and TRBJ1-1, with D hard to call. Looked up from germline, CDR1 is LNHDA and CDR2 is SQIVND (reference sequence). The CDR3 spans 13 residues. V was shortened by 3 bases and J by 0 bases, with 5 bases between the two germline ends. The CDR3 sequence is CASSIQMNTEAFF. The CDR3 nucleotides are TGTGCCAGTAGTATCCAGATGAACACTGAAGCTTTCTTT.

V gene TRBV10-3 combines with J gene TRBJ1-1; D possibly corresponds to TRBD1 (6 bases). The CDR3 length is 13 residues. Germline CDR1 and CDR2: ENHRY and SYGVKD. With 0 bases removed from V and 12 bases from J, the gap between germline ends came to 14 bases. The CDR3, as DNA: TGTGCCATCAGTGAGTCCTGGACAGTCCCCTCTTTCTTT. This gives the protein CAISESWTVPSFF.

CDR3 in amino acids: CASRRTGSGVSPLHF. CDR3 nucleotides: TGTGCCAGCAGGCGCACGGGGTCAGGGGTATCACCCCTCCACTTT. V usage is TRBV6-1 and J usage is TRBJ1-6, with a possible D match to TRBD1 (6 bases). V was shortened by 6 bases and J by 10 bases, with 19 bases between the two germline ends. The germline gives CDR1 MNHNS, CDR2 SASEGT. CDR3 length: 15 amino acids.

This clone has more than one count but fewer than ten. The chain links TRBV6-5 to TRBJ1-2; D not certain. V shed 5 bases and J shed 8 bases, with 12 bases lying between them. CDR3 length: 12 residues. Germline values: CDR1 MNHEY, CDR2 SVGAGI. CDR3 in amino acids: CASSRRGGGYTF. The DNA for the CDR3 is TGTGCCAGCAGTCGACGAGGAGGGGGCTACACCTTC.

The chain combines TRBV7-2 with TRBJ1-6, with 9 positions matching TRBD1. Trimming removed 3 bases from V and 8 bases from J; junction bases left unmatched: 5. The CDR3 is made up of 15 amino acids. Germline V gene data show CDR1 as SGHTA and CDR2 as FQGNSA. The CDR3 sequence: CASSFGTGYDSPLHF. Here the CDR3 DNA reads TGTGCCAGCAGCTTCGGGACAGGGTACGATTCACCCCTCCACTTT.

CDR3 amino acids: CATSREGQGTSGRVNEQFF. The CDR3 DNA follows: TGTGCCACCAGCAGAGAGGGACAGGGGACTAGCGGGAGGGTGAATGAGCAGTTCTTC. The chain carries TRBV15 and TRBJ2-1, with 16 bases that match TRBD2. Looked up from germline, CDR1 is LNHNV and CDR2 is YYDKDF (reference sequence). With V trimmed by 0 bases and J by 7 bases, 9 bases remained unmatched. The CDR3 totals 19 residues.

This rearrangement joins TRBV5-6 to TRBJ2-7; TRBD2 matches at 8 bases. The V and J ends lost 6 bases and 2 bases, in that order; junction bases with no gene match: 7. This CDR3 spans 14 amino acids. Per the germline V gene, CDR1 is SGHDT and CDR2 is YYEEEE. The CDR3, as DNA: TGTGCCAGCATCAGAGCGGGGGTTACCTACGAGCAGTACTTC. It yields the protein CASIRAGVTYEQYF.

The chain's CDR3 is CASREDRVNYGYTF. Here the CDR3 DNA reads TGTGCCAGCAGGGAGGACAGGGTCAACTATGGCTACACCTTC. The chain carries TRBV28 and TRBJ1-2, with TRBD1 identical over 8 bases. With 6 bases clipped from V and 2 bases from J, the junction kept 5 bases outside the gene matches. The CDR3 consists of 14 residues. Per germline, CDR1 MDHEN and CDR2 SYDVKM.

The gene calls are TRBV2 and TRBJ2-5; D is unclear. Trimming shortened V by 4 bases and J by 3 bases, and 9 bases separated the two germline ends. CDR3 size: 13 residues. Germline assignment: CDR1 SNHLY and CDR2 FYNNEI. CDR3 bases: TGTGCCAGCAGTGGCGCACAGAAAGAGACCCAGTACTTC. This sequence encodes CASSGAQKETQYF.

The chain couples TRBV5-4 to TRBJ1-1; D is unresolved. The germline CDR1 and CDR2 sequences are SGHNT and YYREEE (reference sequence). The CDR3 consists of 14 residues. Trimming pared 0 bases from V and 6 bases from J, leaving 12 bases between. DNA for the CDR3: TGTGCCAGCAGCTTGGCAAGGCCAGAAGCTGAAGCTTTCTTT. Translating gives CASSLARPEAEAFF.

There are a few counts of this clone. V and J are TRBV30 and TRBJ1-6; 9 bases fit TRBD1. The germline gives CDR1 GTSNPN, CDR2 SVGIG (reference sequence). After removal of 1 base from V and 7 bases from J, the junction contained 8 bases not matched to a gene. The CDR3 is 16 amino acids. The CDR3 nucleotides read TGTGCCTGGAGTGAGACTCCGGGACAGGGCAATTCACCCCTCCACTTT. Its translation: CAWSETPGQGNSPLHF.

The chain employs TRBV10-3 and TRBJ2-1; D gene uncertain. The V end was cut by 9 bases, the J end by 9 bases, with 12 bases between. This CDR3 contains 11 residues. Germline V gene sequence: CDR1 ENHRY, CDR2 SYGVKD. The CDR3 here is CAMANGREQFF. The CDR3 coding sequence is TGTGCCATGGCAAATGGACGTGAGCAGTTCTTC.

The chain couples TRBV4-3 to TRBJ2-7; tentative D call: TRBD2 (6 bases). Germline CDR1 and CDR2: LGHNA and YSLEER. The V end was cut by 0 bases, the J end by 3 bases, with 9 bases between. The CDR3 has 14 amino acids. The CDR3 nucleotides read TGCGCCAGCAGCCAAGATTCGACTAGCTACGAGCAGTACTTC. Translated: CASSQDSTSYEQYF.

This chain joins TRBV7-3 and TRBJ2-7; D is ambiguous. CDR3 size: 13 residues. V was cut by 5 bases and J by 2 bases, with 10 bases left in between. Germline CDR1 reads SGHTA; CDR2 reads FQGTGA. The CDR3 protein is CASSRAKPYEQYF. The DNA for the CDR3 is TGTGCCAGCAGCCGCGCAAAACCCTACGAGCAGTACTTC.

The chain combines TRBV7-9 with TRBJ1-1; D is ambiguous. V lost 5 bases to trimming and J lost 0 bases, with 10 bases between them. The CDR3 spans 14 residues. Germline V CDR1 and CDR2: SEHNR, FQNEAQ (reference sequence). CDR3 amino acids: CASSPPAMNTEAFF. Written as DNA, the CDR3 is TGTGCCAGCAGCCCCCCGGCCATGAACACTGAAGCTTTCTTT. Based on the CDR3 plus reference TRBV7-9 and TRBJ1-1, the full variable domain is DTGVSQNPRHKITKRGQNVTFRCDPISEHNRLYWYRQTLGQGPEFLTYFQNEAQLEKSRLLSDRFSAERPKGSFSTLEIQRTEQGDSAMYLCASSPPAMNTEAFFGQGTRLTVV.

CDR3 coding DNA: TGTGCCACGCAGGGGTTTCATGGCTACACCTTC. This encodes CATQGFHGYTF. The chain recombines TRBV21-1 with TRBJ1-2; the DNA was not compared with TRBD1, the D call given in the table. TRBV21-1 is tagged as a pseudogene. The CDR3 is 11 amino acids.

The rearrangement links TRBV7-9 to TRBJ2-1, with a tentative D call TRBD2 (6 bases). Germline CDR1 is SEHNR and CDR2 is FQNEAQ (reference sequence). The CDR3 has 11 residues. The ends were cut back, 3 bases at V and 15 bases at J, with 12 bases in the middle. The DNA for the CDR3 is TGTGCCAGCAGCTTGGGCCAGGGACTGTTCTTC. Translating it yields CASSLGQGLFF.

The chain joins TRBV6-6 to TRBJ1-6, with a weak D call TRBD1 (5 bases). The germline V and J ends were trimmed by 4 bases and 7 bases, with 11 bases remaining between them. CDR3 length equals 14 residues. Germline V gene lookup returns CDR1 MNHNY and CDR2 SVGAGI (reference sequence). The CDR3 DNA sequence: TGTGCCAGCAGTTTCGAAGGGGCCAATTCACCCCTCCACTTT. Protein sequence: CASSFEGANSPLHF.

V usage is TRBV30 and J usage is TRBJ1-1; 7 positions match TRBD1. Germline V gene sequence: CDR1 GTSNPN, CDR2 SVGIG (reference sequence). The CDR3 has 12 residues. Losses at the gene ends were 5 bases for V and 5 bases for J; bases not matched to a gene: 5. CDR3 DNA sequence: TGTGCCTGGGGGACAGAAAGGACTGAAGCTTTCTTT. Its protein product is CAWGTERTEAFF.